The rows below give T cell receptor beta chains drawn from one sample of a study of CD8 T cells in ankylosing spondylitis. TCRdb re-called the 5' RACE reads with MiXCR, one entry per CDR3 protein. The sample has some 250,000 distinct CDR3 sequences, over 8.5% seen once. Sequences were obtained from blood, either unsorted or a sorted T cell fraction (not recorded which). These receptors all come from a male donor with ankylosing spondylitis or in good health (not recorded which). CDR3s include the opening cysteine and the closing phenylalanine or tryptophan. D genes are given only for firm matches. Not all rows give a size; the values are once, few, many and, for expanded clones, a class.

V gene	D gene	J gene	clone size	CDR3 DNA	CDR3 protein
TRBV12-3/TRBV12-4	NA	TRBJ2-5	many	TGTGCCAGCAGTTTTATGGGACCGACTGTGACCCAGTACTTC	CASSFMGPTVTQYF
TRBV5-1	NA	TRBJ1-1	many	TGCGCCAGCAGCTTGGTTCCAGGAGTGGAAACTGAAGCTTTCTTT	CASSLVPGVETEAFF
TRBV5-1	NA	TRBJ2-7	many	TGCGCCAGCAGCTTGCGACTTCAGGGAGGCGAGCAGTACTTC	CASSLRLQGGEQYF
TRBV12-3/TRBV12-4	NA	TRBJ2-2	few	TGTGCCAGCAGGGATTCCACCGCCGGGGAGCTGTTTTTT	CASRDSTAGELFF
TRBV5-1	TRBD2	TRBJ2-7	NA	TGCGCCAGCAGCCTAACTAGCGGGACCTACGAGCAGTACTTC	CASSLTSGTYEQYF
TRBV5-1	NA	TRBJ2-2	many	TGCGCCAGCAGCTTGCAGGGGCCCGCGGGCACCGGGGAGCTGTTTTTT	CASSLQGPAGTGELFF
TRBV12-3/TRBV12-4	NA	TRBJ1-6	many	TGTGCCAGCAGTTTAAGGACAAATTATAATTCACCCCTCCACTTT	CASSLRTNYNSPLHF
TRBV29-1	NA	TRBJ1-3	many	TGCAGCGCCGGGCGGGGCTCTGGAAACACCATATATTTT	CSAGRGSGNTIYF
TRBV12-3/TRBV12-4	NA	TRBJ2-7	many	TGTGCCAGCAGTTTACAAGACGAGCAGTACTTC	CASSLQDEQYF
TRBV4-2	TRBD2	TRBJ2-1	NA	TGTGCCAGCAGCCAACAGGACATGGTGGCGGGAGGGCCCTACAATGAGCAGTTCTTC	CASSQQDMVAGGPYNEQFF
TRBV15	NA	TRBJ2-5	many	TGTGCCACCAGCAGTCCGGCGCTGTCGGGAGATGGGGAGACCCAGTACTTC	CATSSPALSGDGETQYF
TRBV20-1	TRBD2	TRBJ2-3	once	TGCTGTGCTAGAGACCGGTTGGGCGGGGGTGACGTGAATACGCAGTATTTT	CCARDRLGGGDVNTQYF
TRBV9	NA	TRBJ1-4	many	TGTGCCAGCAGCAGGAGGGGCAGCGTGAATGAAAAACTGTTTTTT	CASSRRGSVNEKLFF
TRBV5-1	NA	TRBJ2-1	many	TGCGCCAGCAGCGACAATAGGAATGAGCAGTTCTTC	CASSDNRNEQFF
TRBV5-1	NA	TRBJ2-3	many	TGCGCCAGCAGCTTTCCCAGCGGCGGCACAGATACGCAGTATTTT	CASSFPSGGTDTQYF
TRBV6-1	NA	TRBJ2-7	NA	TGTGCCAGCAGTGAATTGTACAGGGGGGGCGATCAGTACTTC	CASSELYRGGDQYF
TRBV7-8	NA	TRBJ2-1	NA	TGTGCCAGCAGCCATCCCTCCCCGGGCAGTGAGCAGTTCTTC	CASSHPSPGSEQFF
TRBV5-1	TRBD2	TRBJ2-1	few	TGCGCCAGCAGCTTGATGGGGACTCTAGCGGGGGTTGCCTACAATGAGCAGTTCTTC	CASSLMGTLAGVAYNEQFF
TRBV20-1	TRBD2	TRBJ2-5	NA	TGCAGTGCTAGAGACAAACTAGCGGGGGCCCAAGAGACCCAGTACTTC	CSARDKLAGAQETQYF
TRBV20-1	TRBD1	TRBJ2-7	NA	TGCAGTGCGCTCACCGTTTCTAGACAGGGGCGACCCTACGAGCAGTACTTC	CSALTVSRQGRPYEQYF
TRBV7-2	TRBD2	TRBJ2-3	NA	TGTGCCAGCAGCTTCGGGACTAGCGGGATCAACACAGATACGCAGTATTTT	CASSFGTSGINTDTQYF
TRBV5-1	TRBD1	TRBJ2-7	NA	TGCGCCAGCAGCTTGTTGGATACAGGGGGCATGGACGAGCAGTACTTC	CASSLLDTGGMDEQYF
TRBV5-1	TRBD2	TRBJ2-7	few	TGCGCCAGCAGCTGGGACTCGGGGGGGGGAGAGCAGTACTTC	CASSWDSGGGEQYF
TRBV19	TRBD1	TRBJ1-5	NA	TGTGCCAGTAGCGACAGGGCAAGTCAGCCCCAGCATTTT	CASSDRASQPQHF
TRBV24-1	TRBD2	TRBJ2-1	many	TGTGCCACCAGTGATCAACTAGCGGTGCACGACAATGAGCAGTTCTTC	CATSDQLAVHDNEQFF
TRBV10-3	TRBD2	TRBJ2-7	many	TGTGCCATCAGTGAGGGACTAGGATCCCACGAGCAGTACTTC	CAISEGLGSHEQYF
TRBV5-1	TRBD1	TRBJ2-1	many	TGCGCCAGCAGCTCCGGACAGGGTAAATACAATGAGCAGTTCTTC	CASSSGQGKYNEQFF
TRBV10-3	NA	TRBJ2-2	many	TGTGCCATCAGTGATGCGGGGACTGGGGCCACCGGGGAGCTGTTTTTT	CAISDAGTGATGELFF
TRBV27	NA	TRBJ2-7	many	TGTGCCAGCAGTTTCGACGAGCAGTACTTC	CASSFDEQYF
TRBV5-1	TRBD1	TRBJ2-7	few	TGCGCCAGCAGCTTGAGGCAGGGGGCCACCCTAGACTACGAGCAGTACTTC	CASSLRQGATLDYEQYF
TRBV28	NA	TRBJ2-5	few	TGTGCCAGCACTCTTCTAGTTACGCAAGGGACCCAGTACTTC	CASTLLVTQGTQYF
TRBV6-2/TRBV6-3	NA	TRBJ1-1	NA	TGTGCCAGCAGAATCAGGTTCGGGACTGAAGCTTTCTTT	CASRIRFGTEAFF
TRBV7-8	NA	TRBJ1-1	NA	TGTGCCAGCAGCCAAACTCCGGGGGGAACTGAAGCTTTCTTT	CASSQTPGGTEAFF
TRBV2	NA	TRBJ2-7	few	TGTGCCAGCAGCAATGGGGTGATCTACGAGCAGTACTTC	CASSNGVIYEQYF